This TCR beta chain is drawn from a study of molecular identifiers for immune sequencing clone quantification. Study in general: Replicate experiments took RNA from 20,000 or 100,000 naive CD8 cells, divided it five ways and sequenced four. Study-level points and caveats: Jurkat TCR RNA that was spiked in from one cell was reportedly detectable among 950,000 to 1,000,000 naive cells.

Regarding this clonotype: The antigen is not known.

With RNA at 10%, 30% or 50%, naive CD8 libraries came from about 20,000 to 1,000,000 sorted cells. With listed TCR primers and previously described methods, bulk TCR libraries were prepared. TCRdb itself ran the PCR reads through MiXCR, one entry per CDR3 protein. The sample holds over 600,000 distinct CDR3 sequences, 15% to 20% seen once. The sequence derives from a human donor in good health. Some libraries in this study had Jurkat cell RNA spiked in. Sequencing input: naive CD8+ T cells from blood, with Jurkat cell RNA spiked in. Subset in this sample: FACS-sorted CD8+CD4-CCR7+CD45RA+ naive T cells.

CDR3 sequence reads: CASSPQTGEKNTEAFF. The CDR3 bases are TGTGCCAGCAGCCCACAGACAGGGGAGAAGAACACTGAAGCTTTCTTT. The V gene is TRBV7-9, the J gene TRBJ1-1; 8 bases map to TRBD1. V lost 5 bases, J lost 1 base, and 9 bases stayed unmatched. The germline gives CDR1 SEHNR, CDR2 FQNEAQ (reference sequence). This CDR3 is built from 16 residues. The full variable domain, its missing parts supplied by reference TRBV7-9 and TRBJ1-1, is DTGVSQNPRHKITKRGQNVTFRCDPISEHNRLYWYRQTLGQGPEFLTYFQNEAQLEKSRLLSDRFSAERPKGSFSTLEIQRTEQGDSAMYLCASSPQTGEKNTEAFFGQGTRLTVV.